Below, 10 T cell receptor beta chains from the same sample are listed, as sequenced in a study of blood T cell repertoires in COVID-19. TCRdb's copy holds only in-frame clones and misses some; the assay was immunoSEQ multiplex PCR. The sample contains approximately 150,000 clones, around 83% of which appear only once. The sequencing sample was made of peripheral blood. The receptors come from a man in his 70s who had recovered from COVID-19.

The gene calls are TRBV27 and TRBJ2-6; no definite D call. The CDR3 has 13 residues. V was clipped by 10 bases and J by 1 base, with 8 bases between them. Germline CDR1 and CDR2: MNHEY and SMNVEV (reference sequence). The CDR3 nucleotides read TGTGCCACCATGCGATCTGGGGCCAACGTCCTGACTTTC. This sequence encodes CATMRSGANVLTF.

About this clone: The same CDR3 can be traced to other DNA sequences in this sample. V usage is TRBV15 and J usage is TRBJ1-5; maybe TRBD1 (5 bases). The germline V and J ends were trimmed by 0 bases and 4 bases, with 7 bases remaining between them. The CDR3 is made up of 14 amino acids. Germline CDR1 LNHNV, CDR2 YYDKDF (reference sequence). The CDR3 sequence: CATSRDRGNQPQHF. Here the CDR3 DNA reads TGTGCCACCAGCAGAGATAGGGGAAATCAGCCCCAGCATTTT.

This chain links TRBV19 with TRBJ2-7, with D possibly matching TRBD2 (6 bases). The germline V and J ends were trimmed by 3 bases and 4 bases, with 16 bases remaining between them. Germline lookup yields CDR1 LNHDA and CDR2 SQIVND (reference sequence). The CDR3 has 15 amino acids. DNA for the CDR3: TGTGCCAGTAGTATTTCGGACCCCGGAGGGTACGAGCAGTACTTC. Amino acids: CASSISDPGGYEQYF.

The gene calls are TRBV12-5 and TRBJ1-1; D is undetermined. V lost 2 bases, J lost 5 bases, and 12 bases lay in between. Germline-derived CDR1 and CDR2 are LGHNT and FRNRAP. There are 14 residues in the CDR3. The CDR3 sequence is CASGLPLRGTEAFF. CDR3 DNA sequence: TGTGCTAGTGGTTTGCCCCTCCGAGGGACTGAAGCTTTCTTT.

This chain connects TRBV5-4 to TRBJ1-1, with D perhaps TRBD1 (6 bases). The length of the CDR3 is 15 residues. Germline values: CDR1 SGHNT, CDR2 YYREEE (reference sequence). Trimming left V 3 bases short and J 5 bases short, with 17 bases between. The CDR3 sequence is CASSSDPGGETEAFF. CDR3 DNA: TGTGCCAGCAGCTCGGACCCGGGGGGCGAGACTGAAGCTTTCTTT.

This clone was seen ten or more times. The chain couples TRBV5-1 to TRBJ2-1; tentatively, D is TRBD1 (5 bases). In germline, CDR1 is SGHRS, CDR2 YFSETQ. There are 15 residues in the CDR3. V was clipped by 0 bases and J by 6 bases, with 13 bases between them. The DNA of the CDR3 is TGCGCCAGCAGCTTGGTGCCAGGGTCCCTCAATGAGCAGTTCTTC. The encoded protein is CASSLVPGSLNEQFF.

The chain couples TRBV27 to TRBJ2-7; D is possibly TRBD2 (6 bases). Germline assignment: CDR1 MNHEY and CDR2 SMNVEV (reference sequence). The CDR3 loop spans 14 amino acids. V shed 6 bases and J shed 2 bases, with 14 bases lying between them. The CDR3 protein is CASSRRREAYEQYF. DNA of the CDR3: TGTGCCAGCAGCCGGCGGCGGGAAGCCTACGAGCAGTACTTC.

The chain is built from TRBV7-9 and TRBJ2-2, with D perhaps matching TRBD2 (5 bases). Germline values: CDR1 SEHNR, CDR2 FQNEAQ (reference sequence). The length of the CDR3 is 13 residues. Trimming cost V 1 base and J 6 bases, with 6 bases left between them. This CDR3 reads CASSLGGSGELFF. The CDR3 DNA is TGTGCCAGCAGCTTAGGAGGGTCCGGGGAGCTGTTTTTT.

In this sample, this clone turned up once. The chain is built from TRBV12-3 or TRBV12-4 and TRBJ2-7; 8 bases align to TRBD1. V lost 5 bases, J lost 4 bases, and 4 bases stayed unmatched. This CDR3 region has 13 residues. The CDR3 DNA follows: TGTGCCAGCAGTCCGACAGGGGATTACGAGCAGTACTTC. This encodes CASSPTGDYEQYF.

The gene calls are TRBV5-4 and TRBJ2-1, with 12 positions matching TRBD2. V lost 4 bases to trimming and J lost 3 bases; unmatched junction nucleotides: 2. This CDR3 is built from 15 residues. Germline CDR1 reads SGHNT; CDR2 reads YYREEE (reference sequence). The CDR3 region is CASSPGLAGYNEQFF. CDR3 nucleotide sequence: TGTGCCAGCAGCCCGGGACTAGCGGGCTACAATGAGCAGTTCTTC.